This passage covers 11 T cell receptor beta chains from one sample sequenced in a study of T cells in Graves' hyperthyroidism and ophthalmopathy. Amplified TCR beta CDR3 regions came from RNA transcripts. The HTBI primer set drove a first-round RT-PCR of the TCR CDR3. Via MiXCR, TCRdb re-called the multiplex PCR reads, giving one row per CDR3 protein. The sample comprises 600,000 to 750,000 distinct CDR3 sequences, roughly 17% of which are singletons, and 15% rests with the top ten. Sequences were obtained from blood. The receptors come from a man aged 50 or older with Graves' hyperthyroidism.

The genes are TRBV15 and TRBJ2-3, with TRBD2 matching 7 bases. The CDR3 is made up of 17 amino acids. Germline loops: CDR1 LNHNV, CDR2 YYDKDF (reference sequence). Losses at the gene ends were 0 bases for V and 1 base for J; bases not matched to a gene: 7. CDR3 DNA sequence: TGTGCCACCAGCAGAGATCAGGCGGGAGCGCGCACAGATACGCAGTATTTT. Translated, it gives CATSRDQAGARTDTQYF.

This clonotype appeared many times. This chain joins TRBV7-2 and TRBJ1-5; 12 bases are shared with TRBD1. This CDR3 region has 18 residues. The germline V gene has CDR1 SGHTA and CDR2 FQGNSA. Unmatched junction bases numbered 15, after V lost 5 bases and J lost 7 bases. In DNA, the CDR3 is TGTGCCAGCAGCCGACCTCAGGGACAGGGGGCAGGAAGACAGCCCCAGCATTTT. Translated, it gives CASSRPQGQGAGRQPQHF.

This clonotype was counted many times. The J gene is TRBJ2-6, the V gene TRBV11-2, with a possible D match to TRBD2 (7 bases). With 6 bases removed from V and 1 base from J, the gap between germline ends came to 13 bases. The CDR3 spans 16 residues. Germline lookup yields CDR1 SGHAT and CDR2 FQNNGV. The CDR3 loop reads CASRRGGWSGANVLTF. Written as DNA, the CDR3 is TGTGCCAGCAGGAGGGGGGGTTGGTCTGGGGCCAACGTCCTGACTTTC.

Turning to this clonotype: This may stem from a read error, because a much larger clone lies one nucleotide away. V is TRBV6-2 or TRBV6-3 and J is TRBJ2-7; 7 bases are shared with TRBD2. V was pared by 6 bases and J by 3 bases, with 11 bases of the junction left unmatched. The CDR3 runs to 15 residues. The germline CDR1 and CDR2 sequences are MNHEY and SVGEGT. CDR3 region: CASRMGLSDYYEQYF. CDR3 coding DNA: TGTGCCAGCAGAATGGGACTATCGGATTACTACGAGCAGTACTTC.

This clonotype was seen only a few times. The V call is TRBV30, the J call TRBJ1-1, with D tentatively TRBD1 (5 bases). The V end was cut by 3 bases, the J end by 3 bases, with 11 bases between. Per the germline V gene, CDR1 is GTSNPN and CDR2 is SVGIG (reference sequence). The CDR3 extends over 13 amino acids. For the CDR3, the DNA is TGTGCCTGGAGGGGGGGGGGAGACACTGAAGCTTTCTTT. Protein sequence: CAWRGGGDTEAFF. The whole variable domain, remainder taken from reference TRBV30 and TRBJ1-1, is SQTIHQWPATLVQPVGSPLSLECTVEGTSNPNLYWYRQAAGRGLQLLFYSVGIGQISSEVPQNLSASRPQDRQFILSSKKLLLSDSGFYLCAWRGGGDTEAFFGQGTRLTVV.

This chain links TRBV10-3 with TRBJ2-2; D possibly corresponds to TRBD1 (6 bases). V was shortened by 5 bases and J by 0 bases, with 13 bases between the two germline ends. Germline assignment: CDR1 ENHRY and CDR2 SYGVKD. The CDR3 sequence is 16 residues long. CDR3 DNA sequence: TGTGCCATCAGTTACGGACAGTTCGCGAACACCGGGGAGCTGTTTTTT. This gives the protein CAISYGQFANTGELFF.

This clonotype was recorded many times. The chain employs TRBV6-1 and TRBJ2-7; D is perhaps TRBD1 (5 bases). The germline CDR1 and CDR2 sequences are MNHNS and SASEGT. Trimming pared 7 bases from V and 3 bases from J, leaving 10 bases between. The CDR3 is 12 residues long. CDR3 region: CASKGTGYEQYF. In nucleotides, the CDR3 is TGTGCCAGCAAGGGCACAGGCTACGAGCAGTACTTC.

This clonotype was recorded many times. V is TRBV28 and J is TRBJ1-1; 9 nucleotides match TRBD1. CDR3 size: 15 residues. The V gene end was trimmed by 5 bases and the J gene end by 5 bases; junction bases not matched to a gene: 9. Germline V gene data show CDR1 as MDHEN and CDR2 as SYDVKM. The CDR3 DNA is TGTGCCAGCAGTATTAACAGGGGGCTAGGGACTGAAGCTTTCTTT. Translated: CASSINRGLGTEAFF.

This clonotype was counted many times. V usage is TRBV5-1 and J usage is TRBJ1-3, with D unclear. CDR1 SGHRS and CDR2 YFSETQ come from the germline V gene. V gave up 1 base and J gave up 4 bases, with 6 bases separating them. This CDR3 region has 13 residues. Written as DNA, the CDR3 is TGCGCCAGCAGCTTGTTTGCGGGAAACACCATATATTTT. It encodes CASSLFAGNTIYF.

This clonotype was seen a few times. This chain uses TRBV25-1 with TRBJ2-7, with 10 bases fitting TRBD1. Germline V gene sequence: CDR1 MGHDK, CDR2 SYGVNS. This CDR3 is 14 amino acids long. Unmatched junction bases numbered 4, after V lost 7 bases and J lost 1 base. The CDR3 region is CASTTGQGSYEQYF. The CDR3 DNA sequence: TGTGCCAGCACCACGGGACAGGGGTCCTACGAGCAGTACTTC.

In this sample, this clonotype turned up once. The chain recombines TRBV28 with TRBJ2-3; 10 nucleotides agree with TRBD2. The CDR3 covers 18 residues. The junction had 8 bases not matched to a gene; V was cut back by 2 bases and J by 0 bases. CDR1 and CDR2 from the germline V gene are MDHEN and SYDVKM. CDR3 in amino acids: CASSLVLAGQSSTDTQYF. The DNA of the CDR3 is TGTGCCAGCAGTTTAGTACTAGCGGGACAGTCTAGCACAGATACGCAGTATTTT.